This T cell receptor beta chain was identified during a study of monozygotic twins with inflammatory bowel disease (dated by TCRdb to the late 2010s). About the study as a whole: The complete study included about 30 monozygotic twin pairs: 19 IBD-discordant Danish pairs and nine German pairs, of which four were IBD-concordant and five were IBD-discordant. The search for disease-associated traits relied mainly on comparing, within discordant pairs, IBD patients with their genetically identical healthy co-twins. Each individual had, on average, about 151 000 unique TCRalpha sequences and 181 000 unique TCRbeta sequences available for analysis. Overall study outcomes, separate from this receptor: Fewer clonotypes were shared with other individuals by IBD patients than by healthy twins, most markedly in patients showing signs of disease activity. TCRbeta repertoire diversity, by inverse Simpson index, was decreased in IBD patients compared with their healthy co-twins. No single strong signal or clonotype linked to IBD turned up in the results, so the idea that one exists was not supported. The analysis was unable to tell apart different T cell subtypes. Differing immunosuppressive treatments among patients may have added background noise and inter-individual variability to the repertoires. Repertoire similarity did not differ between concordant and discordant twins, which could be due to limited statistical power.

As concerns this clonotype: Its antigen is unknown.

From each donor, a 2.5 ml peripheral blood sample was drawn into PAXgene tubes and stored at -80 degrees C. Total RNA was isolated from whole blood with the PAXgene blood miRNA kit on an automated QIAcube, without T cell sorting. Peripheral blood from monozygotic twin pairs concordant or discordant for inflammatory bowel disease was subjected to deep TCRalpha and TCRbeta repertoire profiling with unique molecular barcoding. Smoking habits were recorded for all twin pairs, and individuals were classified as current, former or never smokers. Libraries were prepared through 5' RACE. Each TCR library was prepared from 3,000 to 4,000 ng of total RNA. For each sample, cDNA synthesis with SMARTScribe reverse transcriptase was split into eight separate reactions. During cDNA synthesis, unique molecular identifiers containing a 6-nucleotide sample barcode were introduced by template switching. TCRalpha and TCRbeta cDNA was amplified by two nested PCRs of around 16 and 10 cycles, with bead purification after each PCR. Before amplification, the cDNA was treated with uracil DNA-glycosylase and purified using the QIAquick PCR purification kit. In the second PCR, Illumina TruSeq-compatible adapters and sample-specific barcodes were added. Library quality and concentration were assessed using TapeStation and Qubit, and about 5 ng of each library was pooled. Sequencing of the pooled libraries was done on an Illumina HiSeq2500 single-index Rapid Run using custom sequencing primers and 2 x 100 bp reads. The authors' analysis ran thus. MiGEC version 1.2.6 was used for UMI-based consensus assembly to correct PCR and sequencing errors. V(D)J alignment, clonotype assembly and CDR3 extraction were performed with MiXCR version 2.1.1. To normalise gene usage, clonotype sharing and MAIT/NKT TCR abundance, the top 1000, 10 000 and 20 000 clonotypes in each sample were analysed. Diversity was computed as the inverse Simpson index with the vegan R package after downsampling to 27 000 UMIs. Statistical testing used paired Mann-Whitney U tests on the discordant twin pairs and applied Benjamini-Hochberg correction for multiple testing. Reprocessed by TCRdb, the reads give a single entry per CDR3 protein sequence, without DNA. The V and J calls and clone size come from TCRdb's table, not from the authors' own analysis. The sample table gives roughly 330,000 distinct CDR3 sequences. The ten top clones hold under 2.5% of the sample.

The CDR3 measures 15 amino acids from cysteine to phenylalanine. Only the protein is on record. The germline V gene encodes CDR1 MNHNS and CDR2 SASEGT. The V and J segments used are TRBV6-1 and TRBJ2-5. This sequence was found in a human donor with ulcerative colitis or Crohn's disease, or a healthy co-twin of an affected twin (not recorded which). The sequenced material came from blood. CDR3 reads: CASSEAPGVVETQYF.